This is a list of T cell receptor beta chains from one sample in a study of shared clonotypes between healthy human individuals. TCRdb's table, derived via immunoSEQ multiplex PCR, lists solely in-frame clones and lacks some. The sample holds around 2.1 million clones, more than 85% seen once. The sequencing input was naive CD8+ T cells from PBMCs. Receptors were obtained from a man aged 18 to 35 in good health. Some clones in this sample may be carry-over from other donors' samples. The CDR3 runs from the conserved cysteine through the conserved F or W. Each record gives: D gene, clone size, V gene, CDR3 protein. The D gene is left open where the match is weak. Rows may omit the clone size; those that give it use once, few, many or a size class.

>TRBD1|.|TRBV5-4
CASSGDRGPFQYF
>.|.|TRBV27
CASRSRTRNEQFF
>.|.|TRBV27
CASSRTSGANVLTF
>TRBD2|.|TRBV5-1
CASSPSGSSYNEQFF
>TRBD1|once|TRBV28
CASSLGRTGGLDTQYF
>.|.|TRBV19
CASSERGTDTQYF
>TRBD2|.|TRBV5-1
CASSSLLAGGVTDTQYF
>.|.|TRBV5-1
CASSLDVRGLWEQYF
>TRBD2|.|TRBV28
CATVAGFSYEQYF
>TRBD2|.|TRBV19
CASSGRAGETQYF
>.|.|TRBV4-3
CASSRGLMNTEAFF
>TRBD1|once|TRBV28
CASSLYEGAAEAFF
>TRBD2|.|TRBV9
CASSPRAGILAGLRNTGELFF
>TRBD1|once|TRBV4-3
CASSILQGGPEAFF
>.|.|TRBV4-2
CASSQDPAARGEQYF
>TRBD1|.|TRBV19
CASSTHNSGQGGELFF
>TRBD1|.|TRBV19
CASSDWDRVNQPQHF
>TRBD1|.|TRBV15
CATSSPDRDSSYNEQFF
>.|.|TRBV11-2
CASSGGLDGTYEQYF
>.|.|TRBV5-6
CASSLELGVNEQFF
>.|.|TRBV15
CATSSPQETQYF
>TRBD2|.|TRBV5-1
CASSLRASGRHEQYF
>.|once|TRBV7-9
CASSLGGSNYGYTF
>TRBD1|.|TRBV9
CASSPRTGMGGAYEQYF
>.|.|TRBV7-9
CASSYTDPGSGANVLTF
>.|.|TRBV14
CASSQIETGDQETQYF
>.|.|TRBV27
CASSPRGARNEQFF
>.|few|TRBV27
CASSLGSQNTEAFF
>.|once|TRBV4-2
CASSQDTGSGNQPQHF
>.|.|TRBV11-2
CASSLPHNRGSYNEQFF
>.|.|TRBV5-4
CASSLDGLSRSPLHF
>.|.|TRBV21-1
CASTSGESGNYGYTF
>.|.|TRBV7-9
CASNPLGNYGYTF
>TRBD2|once|TRBV5-4
CASSIGLAASQETQYF
>.|.|TRBV18
CASSPVKGRKTYGYTF
>.|.|TRBV7-3
CASSIDRDWGLYEQFF
>.|.|TRBV27
CASSLSARSEKLFF
>TRBD1|.|TRBV15
CATSNYRGMNTEAFF
>.|.|TRBV27
CASSLSPGANTGELFF
>.|.|TRBV7-9
CASSLVLRQGSKETQYF
>.|.|TRBV28
CASSFRVSYNEQFF
>.|.|TRBV7-9
CASSLGTWNTGELFF
>.|.|TRBV19
CASSKRADLGDTEAFF
>.|.|TRBV6-5
CASSALHSSYNEQFF
>TRBD1|.|TRBV6-5
CASSSNRGQPQHF
>.|.|TRBV27
CASSLSATGITYEQYF
>.|.|TRBV11-2
CASSSTPGGELFF
>TRBD2|.|TRBV19
CASSLTSAPYEQYF
>TRBD1|.|TRBV29-1
CSVAQGVYEQYF
>TRBD1|.|TRBV10-3
CAISEGGTGETLNYGYTF
>.|.|TRBV9
CASTQVGRGDTQYF
>.|.|TRBV11-2
CASSLGWNYEQYF
>TRBD2|.|TRBV7-3
CASSSLAGGYNEQFF
>.|.|TRBV27
CASSLSYGNQPQHF